This T cell receptor beta chain was recorded in a study of PD-1 blockade in classical Hodgkin lymphoma. General study findings and limits: Complete responders' baseline diversity resembled that of newly diagnosed patients. Patients were excluded if nivolumab began under 1 year after ASCT (the autologous transplant).

The time point: cycle 4 day 1 (C4D1), after less than 7 weeks of nivolumab. All the patients suffered relapse after autologous stem cell transplantation, and brentuximab vedotin exposure differed. Thawed PBMCs were the source of CD4+ T cells, purified by magnetic negative selection. Profiled with immunoSEQ multiplex PCR; TCRdb holds only in-frame clones, not every one. The sample has over 10,000 clones; roughly 90% are singletons. A remark on this clone: The antigen remains unidentified.

The clonotype originates from a human donor with classical Hodgkin lymphoma. This specimen consisted of CD4+ T cells from blood, obtained before the fourth cycle of nivolumab.

In DNA, the CDR3 is TGCGCCAGCAGCTTGGCAGGGGGCGGGGAGACCCAGTACTTC. It yields the protein CASSLAGGGETQYF. The rearrangement links TRBV5-1 to TRBJ2-5, with TRBD1 matching 8 bases. This CDR3 is built from 14 residues. Trimming cost V 0 bases and J 5 bases; bases outside gene matches: 3. Germline V gene lookup returns CDR1 SGHRS and CDR2 YFSETQ.